This TCR beta chain stems from a study of neurological immune-mediated disorders. This clonotype was seen at least ten times. Its specificity is not known. cDNA was made by 5'RACE with 10-nucleotide random UMIs. TCRdb reprocessed the 5' RACE reads via MiXCR and lists one record per CDR3 protein. The data show more than 50,000 distinct CDR3 sequences, around 3.8% seen once. The CDR3 length is 12 residues. Per the germline V gene, CDR1 is MNHEY and CDR2 is SVGEGT. Trimming left V 8 bases short and J 9 bases short, with 16 bases between. Study-level findings and limits: Grouping of repertoires by phylogeny put those of 18 of 34 multiple sclerosis patients into a single related-CDR3 cluster, a possible signature.

PBMCs stored at -80 C, 2 million in total, were the source of the unsorted libraries. Sequenced sample: PBMCs. The source of this sequence is a woman between 45 and 60 years old with multiple sclerosis. The V call is TRBV6-2 or TRBV6-3, the J call TRBJ1-2, with D tentatively TRBD1 (5 bases). The CDR3 sequence is CASSGVKGSYTF. The CDR3 DNA reads TGTGCCAGCTCGGGGGTAAAGGGGAGCTACACCTTC.